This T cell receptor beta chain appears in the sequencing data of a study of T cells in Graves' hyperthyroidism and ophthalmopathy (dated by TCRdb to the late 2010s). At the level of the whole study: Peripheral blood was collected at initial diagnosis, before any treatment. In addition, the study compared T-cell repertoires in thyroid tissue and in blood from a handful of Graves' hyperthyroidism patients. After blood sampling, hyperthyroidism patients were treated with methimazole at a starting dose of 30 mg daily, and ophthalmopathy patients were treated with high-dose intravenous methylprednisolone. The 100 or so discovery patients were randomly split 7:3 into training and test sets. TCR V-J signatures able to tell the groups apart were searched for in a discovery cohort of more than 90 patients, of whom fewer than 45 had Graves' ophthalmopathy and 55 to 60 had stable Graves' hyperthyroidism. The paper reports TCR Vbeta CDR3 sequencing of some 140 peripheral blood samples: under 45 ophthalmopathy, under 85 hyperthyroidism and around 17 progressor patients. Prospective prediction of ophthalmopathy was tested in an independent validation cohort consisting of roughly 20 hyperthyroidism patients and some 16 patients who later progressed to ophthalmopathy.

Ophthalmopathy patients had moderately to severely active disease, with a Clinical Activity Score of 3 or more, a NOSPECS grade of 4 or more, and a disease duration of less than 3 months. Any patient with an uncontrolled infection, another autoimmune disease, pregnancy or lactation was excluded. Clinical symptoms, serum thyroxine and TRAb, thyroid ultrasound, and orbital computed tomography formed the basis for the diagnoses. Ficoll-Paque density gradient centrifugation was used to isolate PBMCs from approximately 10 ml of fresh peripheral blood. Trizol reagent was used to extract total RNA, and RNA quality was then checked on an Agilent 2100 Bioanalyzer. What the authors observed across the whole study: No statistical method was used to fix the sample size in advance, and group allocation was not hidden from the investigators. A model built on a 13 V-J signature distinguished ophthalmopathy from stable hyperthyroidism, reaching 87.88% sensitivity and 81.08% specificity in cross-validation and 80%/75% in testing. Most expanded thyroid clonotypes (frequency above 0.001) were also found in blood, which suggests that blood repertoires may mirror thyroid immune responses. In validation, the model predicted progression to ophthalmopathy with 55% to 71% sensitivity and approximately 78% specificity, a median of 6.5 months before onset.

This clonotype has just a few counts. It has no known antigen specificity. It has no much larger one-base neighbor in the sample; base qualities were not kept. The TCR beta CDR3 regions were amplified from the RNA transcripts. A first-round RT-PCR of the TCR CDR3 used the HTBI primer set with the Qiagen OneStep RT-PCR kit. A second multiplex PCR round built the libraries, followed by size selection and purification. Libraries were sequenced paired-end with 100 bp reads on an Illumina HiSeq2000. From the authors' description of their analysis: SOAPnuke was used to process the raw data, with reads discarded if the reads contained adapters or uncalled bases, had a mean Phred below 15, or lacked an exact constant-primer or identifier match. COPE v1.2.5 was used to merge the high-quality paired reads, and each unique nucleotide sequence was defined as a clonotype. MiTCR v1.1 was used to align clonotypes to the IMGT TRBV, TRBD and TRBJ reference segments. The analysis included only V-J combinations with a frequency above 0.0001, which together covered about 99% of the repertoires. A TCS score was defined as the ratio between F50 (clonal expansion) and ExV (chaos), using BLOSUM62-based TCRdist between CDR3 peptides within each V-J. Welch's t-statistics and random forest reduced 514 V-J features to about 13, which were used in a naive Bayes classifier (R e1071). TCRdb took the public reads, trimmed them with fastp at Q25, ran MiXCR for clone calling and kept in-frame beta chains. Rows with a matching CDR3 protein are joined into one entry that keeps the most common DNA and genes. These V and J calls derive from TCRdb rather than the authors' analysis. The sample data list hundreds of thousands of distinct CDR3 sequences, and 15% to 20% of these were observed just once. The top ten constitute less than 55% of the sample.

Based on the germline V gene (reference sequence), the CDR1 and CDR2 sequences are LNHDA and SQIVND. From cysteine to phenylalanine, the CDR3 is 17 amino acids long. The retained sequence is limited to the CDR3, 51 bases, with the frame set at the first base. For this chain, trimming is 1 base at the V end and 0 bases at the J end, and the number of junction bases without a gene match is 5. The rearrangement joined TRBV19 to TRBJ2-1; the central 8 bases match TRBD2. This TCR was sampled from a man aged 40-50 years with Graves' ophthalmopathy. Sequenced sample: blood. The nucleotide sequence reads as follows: TGTGCCAGTAGTATAGGAGGCGGGGGGAGCTCCTACAATGAGCAGTTCTTC. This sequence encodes CASSIGGGGSSYNEQFF.